This record concerns one T cell receptor (beta chain) sequence. Its matching antigen is unknown. This sample is part of a study of blood T cells in healthy people across ages. Germline CDR1 SQVTM, CDR2 ANQGSEA. The CDR3 sequence is 16 residues long. The trim removed 4 bases at V and 7 bases at J, leaving 11 bases unmatched. Overall study findings and caveats: The unsorted PBMCs prevented any conclusive comparison of naive versus antigen-experienced cells. Roughly linear declines in TCR beta diversity per million T cells occurred with age.

Together with a sample-barcoded 5' primer, a J-beta primer mix was included in a second PCR lasting about 6 to 11 cycles. Tagging of each cDNA molecule was performed by a template-switch adaptor with 12 random nucleotides. Sequencing yielded, for each sample, at least 3 million paired-end reads carrying CDR3. TCRdb fed the 5' RACE reads into MiXCR, producing one record per CDR3 protein. Here the sample spans 800,000 to 1,300,000 distinct CDR3 sequences, roughly a quarter being singletons. These data are also associated with another study on T cells of mothers and their children.

The source of this sequence is a girl aged 2-15 years in good health. Sequencing was done on a sample of blood. The chain combines TRBV29-1 with TRBJ2-4, with 12 positions matching TRBD1. The CDR3 bases are TGCAGCGTTGCGAGTTATAGGGGACAGGGGGCTAACATTCAGTACTTC. Protein sequence: CSVASYRGQGANIQYF.